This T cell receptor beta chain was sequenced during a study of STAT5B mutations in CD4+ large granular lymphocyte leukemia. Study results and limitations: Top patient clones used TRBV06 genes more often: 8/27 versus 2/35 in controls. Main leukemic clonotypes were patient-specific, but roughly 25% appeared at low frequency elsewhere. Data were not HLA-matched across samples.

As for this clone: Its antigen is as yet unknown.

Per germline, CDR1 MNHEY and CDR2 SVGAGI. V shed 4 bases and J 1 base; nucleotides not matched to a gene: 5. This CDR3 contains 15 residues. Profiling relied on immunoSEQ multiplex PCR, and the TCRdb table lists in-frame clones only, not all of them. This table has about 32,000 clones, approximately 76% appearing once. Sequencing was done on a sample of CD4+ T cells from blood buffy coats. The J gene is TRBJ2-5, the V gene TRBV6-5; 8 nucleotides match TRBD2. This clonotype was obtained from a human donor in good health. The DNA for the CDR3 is TGTGCCAGCAGTTTCTCGGGGGGGCCCCAAGAGACCCAGTACTTC. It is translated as CASSFSGGPQETQYF.